The 21 T cell receptor beta chains below all came from one sample that was sequenced in a study of pediatric ulcerative colitis. Method: immunoSEQ multiplex PCR; TCRdb's copy keeps in-frame clones and lacks some. This table holds 30,000 to 40,000 clones, roughly 86% found once. The sequenced material came from blood. These TCRs come from a boy younger than 18 with severe ulcerative colitis.

The chain joins TRBV19 to TRBJ2-6; no firm D call. The CDR3 runs to 15 residues. CDR1 is LNHDA and CDR2 is SQIVND in the germline V gene (reference sequence). Between the trimmed V and J ends, which lost 5 bases and 2 bases, there was a span of 10 bases. The CDR3 coding sequence is TGTGCCAGTAGTCGTGGACGAACTGGGGCCAACGTCCTGACTTTC. Amino acid sequence: CASSRGRTGANVLTF. Using reference TRBV19 and TRBJ2-6 for the parts outside the CDR3, the full variable domain is DGGITQSPKYLFRKEGQNVTLSCEQNLNHDAMYWYRQDPGQGLRLIYYSQIVNDFQKGDIAEGYSVSREKKESFPLTVTSAQKNPTAFYLCASSRGRTGANVLTFGAGSRLTVL.

This CDR3 reads CATDRRGTEAFF. The CDR3 DNA sequence: TGTGCCACGGACCGTCGGGGCACTGAAGCTTTCTTT. The rearrangement links TRBV19 to TRBJ1-1, with D unclear. V was cut by 10 bases and J by 4 bases, with 13 bases left in between. The V gene's germline CDR1 is LNHDA and CDR2 SQIVND (reference sequence). The CDR3 covers 12 residues.

V gene TRBV29-1 combines with J gene TRBJ1-1, with unresolved D. With 7 bases removed from V and 6 bases from J, the gap between germline ends came to 24 bases. The CDR3 extends over 15 amino acids. Germline CDR1 is SQVTM and CDR2 is ANQGSEA. Here the CDR3 DNA reads TGCAGCGCTCAGACCCGTCTTCCCAAGGGCGCTGAAGCTTTCTTT. Translation: CSAQTRLPKGAEAFF.

The chain links TRBV5-1 to TRBJ2-5; 11 nucleotides match TRBD1. This CDR3 is 15 amino acids long. CDR1 is SGHRS and CDR2 is YFSETQ in the germline V gene. V shed 4 bases and J 4 bases; nucleotides not matched to a gene: 6. The CDR3: CASSAGTGGSETQYF. DNA for the CDR3: TGCGCCAGCAGCGCAGGGACAGGGGGGTCAGAGACCCAGTACTTC.

The table lists this clone with a count of one. This chain connects TRBV7-3 to TRBJ2-5, with D possibly being TRBD2 (6 bases). The CDR3 runs 15 residues. V lost 2 bases and J lost 4, with 14 bases in between. Germline values: CDR1 SGHTA, CDR2 FQGTGA. This CDR3 reads CASSLRGGLGETQYF. CDR3 DNA: TGTGCCAGCAGCTTACGTGGGGGACTGGGAGAGACCCAGTACTTC. Filled out from reference TRBV7-3 and TRBJ2-5, the complete variable domain reads GAGVSQTPSNKVTEKGKYVELRCDPISGHTALYWYRQSLGQGPEFLIYFQGTGAADDSGLPNDRFFAVRPEGSVSTLKIQRTERGDSAVYLCASSLRGGLGETQYFGPGTRLLVL.

The chain is built from TRBV30 and TRBJ2-5; the D gene is possibly TRBD1 (6 bases). This CDR3 has 13 residues. Germline loops: CDR1 GTSNPN, CDR2 SVGIG (reference sequence). Trimming cost V 6 bases and J 5 bases, with 16 bases left between them. The CDR3 protein is CACDQQGRETQYF. The CDR3 nucleotides read TGTGCCTGCGACCAGCAGGGGCGGGAGACCCAGTACTTC.

This chain links TRBV7-9 with TRBJ2-1, with 7 bases lining up with TRBD2. CDR3 size: 18 residues. With V trimmed by 5 bases and J by 0 bases, 13 bases remained unmatched. Germline lookup yields CDR1 SEHNR and CDR2 FQNEAQ (reference sequence). This CDR3 reads CASSLHWASGISYNEQFF. CDR3 in DNA: TGTGCCAGCAGCCTTCATTGGGCTAGCGGTATCTCCTACAATGAGCAGTTCTTC.

The chain links TRBV21-1 to TRBJ1-1; the D call TRBD1 from the table was never checked on the DNA. TRBV21-1 is marked as a pseudogene. CDR3 length equals 18 residues. The DNA for the CDR3 is TGTGCCAGCAGCAACCGACACCGGGACAGGGTATACAACACTGAAGCTTTCTTT. This gives the protein CASSNRHRDRVYNTEAFF.

The chain links TRBV30 to TRBJ1-1; 11 bases are shared with TRBD1. This CDR3 region has 15 residues. Trimming removed 4 bases from V and 6 bases from J; junction bases left unmatched: 10. In germline, CDR1 is GTSNPN, CDR2 SVGIG (reference sequence). CDR3 in DNA: TGTGCCTGGATCCGTGGGGGGACAGGGGGATCTGAAGCTTTCTTT. It translates to CAWIRGGTGGSEAFF.

This rearrangement joins TRBV19 to TRBJ2-1, with unresolved D. This CDR3 region has 14 residues. V was trimmed by 8 bases and J by 4 bases, leaving 15 bases between them. CDR1 is LNHDA and CDR2 is SQIVND in the germline V gene (reference sequence). In DNA, the CDR3 is TGTGCCAGTGGTAAGCCAAACCTATACAATGAGCAGTTCTTC. Its translation: CASGKPNLYNEQFF.

The V gene is TRBV19, the J gene TRBJ2-6, with D uncertain. The CDR3 is made up of 14 amino acids. The germline V and J ends were trimmed by 1 base and 4 bases, with 5 bases remaining between them. CDR1 LNHDA and CDR2 SQIVND come from the germline V gene (reference sequence). The CDR3 loop reads CASSIGYGANVLTF. CDR3 coding DNA: TGTGCCAGTAGTATAGGGTACGGGGCCAACGTCCTGACTTTC.

The chain combines TRBV4-3 with TRBJ2-1; a possible D gene is TRBD2 (5 bases). V lost 3 bases and J 10 bases, leaving 13 bases between the germline ends. Germline V gives CDR1 LGHNA, CDR2 YSLEER. This CDR3 is 13 amino acids long. The CDR3 DNA reads TGCGCCAGCAGCCACGACTGGGAGACGGAGCAGTTCTTC. This encodes CASSHDWETEQFF.

There are a few counts of this clone. This sequence joins TRBV6-1 and TRBJ1-5; a possible D gene is TRBD1 (6 bases). Germline CDR1 MNHNS, CDR2 SASEGT. The CDR3 totals 15 residues. V gave up 8 bases and J gave up 2 bases, with 16 bases separating them. The CDR3: CASGEPGVGNQPQHF. The CDR3 DNA is TGTGCCAGCGGGGAGCCAGGGGTGGGCAATCAGCCCCAGCATTTT.

The chain is built from TRBV6-1 and TRBJ2-5; a weak D match, TRBD1 (6 bases). In germline, CDR1 is MNHNS, CDR2 SASEGT. This CDR3 has 12 amino acids. The V gene lost 3 bases and the J gene lost 4 bases, with 6 bases spanning the gap. The CDR3 nucleotides read TGTGCCAGCAGTGACAGGGGAGAGACCCAGTACTTC. Its translation is CASSDRGETQYF.

The rearrangement joins TRBV2 to TRBJ2-1; TRBD1 matches 7 bases. J lost 13 bases, V lost 4 bases, and 4 bases had no gene match. This CDR3 region has 11 residues. CDR1 and CDR2 from the germline V gene are SNHLY and FYNNEI. Here the CDR3 DNA reads TGTGCCAGCAGTGTCGGGGACAGACAGTTCTTC. Protein sequence: CASSVGDRQFF.

The genes are TRBV5-1 and TRBJ1-1; D may be TRBD1 (5 bases). V dropped 0 bases and J dropped 3 bases, with 9 bases sitting between them. Germline CDR1 is SGHRS and CDR2 is YFSETQ. The CDR3 is 14 amino acids. The CDR3 DNA reads as TGCGCCAGCAGCTTGGGGGGACGCGACACTGAAGCTTTCTTT. Translation gives CASSLGGRDTEAFF.

The chain carries TRBV4-1 and TRBJ1-4; no definite D call. CDR1 and CDR2 from the germline V gene are MGHRA and YSYEKL. The CDR3 length is 17 residues. The V and J ends lost 1 base and 2 bases respectively, with 14 bases between them. This CDR3 reads CASSQVRGIRTNEKLFF. The CDR3 bases are TGCGCCAGCAGCCAAGTTCGGGGAATTAGGACTAATGAAAAACTGTTTTTT.

In this sample, this clone turned up a few times. The chain recombines TRBV6-5 with TRBJ1-6, with D unresolved. V lost 2 bases to trimming and J lost 4 bases, with 9 bases between them. The CDR3 runs to 15 residues. CDR1 and CDR2 (germline): MNHEY, SVGAGI. CDR3 sequence (DNA): TGTGCCAGCAGTTACAGAGGGTGGTATAATTCACCCCTCCACTTT. It specifies CASSYRGWYNSPLHF.

This clone was seen more than once but under ten times. This chain joins TRBV29-1 and TRBJ1-1; possible D gene TRBD1, 5 bases. V was cut by 2 bases and J by 6 bases, with 13 bases left in between. This CDR3 region has 13 residues. The germline V gene has CDR1 SQVTM and CDR2 ANQGSEA. The CDR3 spells CSVERGLVPEAFF. CDR3 nucleotides: TGCAGCGTTGAAAGGGGATTGGTTCCTGAAGCTTTCTTT. The full variable domain, completed using reference TRBV29-1 and TRBJ1-1, is SAVISQKPSRDICQRGTSLTIQCQVDSQVTMMFWYRQQPGQSLTLIATANQGSEATYESGFVIDKFPISRPNLTFSTLTVSNMSPEDSSIYLCSVERGLVPEAFFGQGTRLTVV.

The V call is TRBV7-9, the J call TRBJ1-1; no reliable D call. This CDR3 contains 14 residues. The germline V gene encodes CDR1 SEHNR and CDR2 FQNEAQ (reference sequence). The ends were cut back, 1 base at V and 1 base at J, with 7 bases in the middle. The CDR3 coding sequence is TGTGCCAGCAGCTTAGATGCCGGGAACACTGAAGCTTTCTTT. Its translation: CASSLDAGNTEAFF.

The chain recombines TRBV6-1 with TRBJ2-7, with 10 bases identical to TRBD1. V was clipped by 10 bases and J by 5 bases; unmatched bases: 8. Germline V gives CDR1 MNHNS, CDR2 SASEGT. The CDR3 length is 13 residues. As DNA, the CDR3 is TGTGCCACCCCGGGACAGGGGTCCCACGAGCAGTACTTC. It codes for CATPGQGSHEQYF.